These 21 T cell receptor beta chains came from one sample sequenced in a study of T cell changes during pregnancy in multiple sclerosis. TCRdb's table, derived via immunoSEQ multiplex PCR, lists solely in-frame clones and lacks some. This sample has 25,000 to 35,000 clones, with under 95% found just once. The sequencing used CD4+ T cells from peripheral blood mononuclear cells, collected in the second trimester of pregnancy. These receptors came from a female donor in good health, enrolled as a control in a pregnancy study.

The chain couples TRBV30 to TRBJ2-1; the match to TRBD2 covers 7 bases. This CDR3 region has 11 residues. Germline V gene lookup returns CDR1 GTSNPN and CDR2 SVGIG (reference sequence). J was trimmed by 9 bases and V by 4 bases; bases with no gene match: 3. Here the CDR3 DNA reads TGTGCCTGGACGAGCGGGATTGAGCAGTTCTTC. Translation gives CAWTSGIEQFF.

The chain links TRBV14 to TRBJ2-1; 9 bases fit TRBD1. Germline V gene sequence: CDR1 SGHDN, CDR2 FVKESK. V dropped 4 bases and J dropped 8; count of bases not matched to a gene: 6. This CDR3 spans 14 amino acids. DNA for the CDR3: TGTGCCAGCAGCCTCTGGACAGGGGTGGATGAGCAGTTCTTC. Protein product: CASSLWTGVDEQFF.

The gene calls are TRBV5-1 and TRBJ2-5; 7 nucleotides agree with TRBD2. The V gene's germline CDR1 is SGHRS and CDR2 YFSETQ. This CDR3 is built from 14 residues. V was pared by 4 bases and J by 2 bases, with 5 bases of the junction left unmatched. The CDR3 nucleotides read TGCGCCAGCAGCCCGGGACTAAGACAAGAGACCCAGTACTTC. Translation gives CASSPGLRQETQYF.

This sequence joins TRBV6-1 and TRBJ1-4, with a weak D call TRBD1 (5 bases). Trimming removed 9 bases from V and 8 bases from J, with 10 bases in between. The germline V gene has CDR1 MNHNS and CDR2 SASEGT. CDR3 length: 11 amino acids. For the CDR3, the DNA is TGTGCCAGTATGGGGGGGGAAAAACTGTTTTTT. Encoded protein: CASMGGEKLFF.

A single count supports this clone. The CDR3 protein is CASSLVHRGRKDGYTF. The CDR3 nucleotides are TGTGCCAGCAGCTTGGTCCACAGGGGGCGCAAGGATGGCTACACCTTC. The chain uses TRBV5-6 and TRBJ1-2; TRBD1 matches at 9 bases. CDR3 length equals 16 residues. The germline V gene has CDR1 SGHDT and CDR2 YYEEEE. After removal of 0 bases from V and 6 bases from J, the junction contained 9 bases not matched to a gene.

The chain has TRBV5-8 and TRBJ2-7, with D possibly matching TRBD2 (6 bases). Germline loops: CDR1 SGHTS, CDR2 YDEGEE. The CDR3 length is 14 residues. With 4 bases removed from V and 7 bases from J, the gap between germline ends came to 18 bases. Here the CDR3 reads CASSAGTWLGEQYF. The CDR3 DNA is TGTGCCAGCAGCGCCGGGACTTGGCTTGGTGAGCAGTACTTC.

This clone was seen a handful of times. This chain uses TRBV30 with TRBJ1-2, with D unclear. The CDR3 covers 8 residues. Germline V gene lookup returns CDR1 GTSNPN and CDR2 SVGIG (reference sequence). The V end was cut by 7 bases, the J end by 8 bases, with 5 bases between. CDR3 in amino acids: CAFGGYTF. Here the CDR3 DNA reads TGTGCCTTCGGGGGCTACACCTTC.

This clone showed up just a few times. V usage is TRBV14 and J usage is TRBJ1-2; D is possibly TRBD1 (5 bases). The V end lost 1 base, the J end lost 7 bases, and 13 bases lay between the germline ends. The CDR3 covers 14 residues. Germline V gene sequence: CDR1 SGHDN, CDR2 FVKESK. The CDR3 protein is CASSQGGRVPGYTF. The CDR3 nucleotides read TGTGCCAGCAGCCAAGGGGGCAGGGTCCCTGGCTACACCTTC.

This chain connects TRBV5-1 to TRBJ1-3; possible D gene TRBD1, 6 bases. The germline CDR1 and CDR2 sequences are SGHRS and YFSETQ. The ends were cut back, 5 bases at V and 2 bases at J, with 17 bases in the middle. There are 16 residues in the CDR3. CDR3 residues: CASSRTTPGAGNTIYF. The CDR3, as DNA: TGCGCCAGCAGTCGCACTACCCCAGGGGCTGGAAACACCATATATTTT.

CDR3 protein: CASRHPGQGRQETQYF. CDR3 DNA: TGTGCCAGCAGACACCCGGGACAGGGTCGCCAAGAGACCCAGTACTTC. The V gene is TRBV27, the J gene TRBJ2-5; 9 bases line up with TRBD1. Germline V gene data show CDR1 as MNHEY and CDR2 as SMNVEV (reference sequence). The CDR3 loop spans 16 amino acids. The V and J ends lost 6 bases and 1 base, in that order; junction bases with no gene match: 9.

For the CDR3, the DNA is TGTGCCAGCAGCTTAGTTGAGCTCAGGGTCCAGGGACTAGATCATAATGAGCAGTTCTTC. This codes for CASSLVELRVQGLDHNEQFF. This chain connects TRBV7-7 to TRBJ2-1, with TRBD2 matching over 8 bases. The CDR3 has 20 amino acids. Losses at the gene ends were 1 base for V and 7 bases for J; bases not matched to a gene: 21. The germline CDR1 and CDR2 sequences are SSHAT and FNYEAQ (reference sequence).

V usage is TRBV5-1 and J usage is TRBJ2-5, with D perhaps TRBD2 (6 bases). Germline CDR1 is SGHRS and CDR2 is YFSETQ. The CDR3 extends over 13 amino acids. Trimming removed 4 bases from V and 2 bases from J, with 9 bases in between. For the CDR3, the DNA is TGCGCCAGCAGCCCGGGACTGCAAGAGACCCAGTACTTC. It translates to CASSPGLQETQYF. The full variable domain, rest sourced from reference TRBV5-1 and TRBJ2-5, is KAGVTQTPRYLIKTRGQQVTLSCSPISGHRSVSWYQQTPGQGLQFLFEYFSETQRNKGNFPGRFSGRQFSNSRSEMNVSTLELGDSALYLCASSPGLQETQYFGPGTRLLVL.

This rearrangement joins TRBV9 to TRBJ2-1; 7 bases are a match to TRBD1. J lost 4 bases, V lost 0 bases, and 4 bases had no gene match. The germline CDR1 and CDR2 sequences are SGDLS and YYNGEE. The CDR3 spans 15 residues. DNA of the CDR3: TGTGCCAGCAGCGTAGAGGGGGCAACGTACAATGAGCAGTTCTTC. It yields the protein CASSVEGATYNEQFF.

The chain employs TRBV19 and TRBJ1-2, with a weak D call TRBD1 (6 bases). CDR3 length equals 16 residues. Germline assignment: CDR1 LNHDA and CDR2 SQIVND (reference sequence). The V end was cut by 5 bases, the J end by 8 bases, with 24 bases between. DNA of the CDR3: TGTGCCAGTAGTGAAGGGGGGGCCATCCTCCCGTTGGGCTACACCTTC. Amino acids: CASSEGGAILPLGYTF.

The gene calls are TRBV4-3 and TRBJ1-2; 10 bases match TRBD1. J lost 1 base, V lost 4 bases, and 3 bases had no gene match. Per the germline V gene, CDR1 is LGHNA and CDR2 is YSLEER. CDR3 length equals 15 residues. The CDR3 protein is CASSLDRGLNYGYTF. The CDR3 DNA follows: TGCGCCAGCAGCCTCGACAGGGGGCTTAACTATGGCTACACCTTC.

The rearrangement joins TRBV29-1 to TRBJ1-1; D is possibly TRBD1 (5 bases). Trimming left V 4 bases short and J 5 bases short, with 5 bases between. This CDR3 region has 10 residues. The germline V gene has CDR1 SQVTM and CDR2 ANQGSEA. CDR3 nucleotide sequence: TGCAGCGTTGCAGGGACTGAAGCTTTCTTT. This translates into CSVAGTEAFF.

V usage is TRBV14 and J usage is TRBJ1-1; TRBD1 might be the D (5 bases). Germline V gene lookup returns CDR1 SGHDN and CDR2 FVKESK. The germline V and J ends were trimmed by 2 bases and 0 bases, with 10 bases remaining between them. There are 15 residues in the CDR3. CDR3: CASSQQGPVNTEAFF. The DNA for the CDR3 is TGTGCCAGCAGCCAACAGGGCCCAGTGAACACTGAAGCTTTCTTT.

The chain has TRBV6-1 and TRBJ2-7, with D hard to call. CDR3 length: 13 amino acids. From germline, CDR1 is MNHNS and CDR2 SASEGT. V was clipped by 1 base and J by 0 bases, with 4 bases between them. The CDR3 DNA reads TGTGCCAGCAGTGAAGTAAACTCCTACGAGCAGTACTTC. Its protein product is CASSEVNSYEQYF.

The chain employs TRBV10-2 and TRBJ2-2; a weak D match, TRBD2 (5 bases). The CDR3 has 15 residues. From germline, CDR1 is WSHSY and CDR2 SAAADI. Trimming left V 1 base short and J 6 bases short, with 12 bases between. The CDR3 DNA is TGCGCCAGCAGTGAGTGGCTAGCCTCCGCCGGGGAGCTGTTTTTT. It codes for CASSEWLASAGELFF.

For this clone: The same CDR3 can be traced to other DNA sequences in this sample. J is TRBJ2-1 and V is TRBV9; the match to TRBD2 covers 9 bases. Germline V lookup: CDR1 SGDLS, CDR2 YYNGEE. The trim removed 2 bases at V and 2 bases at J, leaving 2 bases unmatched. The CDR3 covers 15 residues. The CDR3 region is CASSVGGGAYNEQFF. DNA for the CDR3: TGTGCCAGCAGCGTCGGCGGGGGGGCCTACAATGAGCAGTTCTTC.

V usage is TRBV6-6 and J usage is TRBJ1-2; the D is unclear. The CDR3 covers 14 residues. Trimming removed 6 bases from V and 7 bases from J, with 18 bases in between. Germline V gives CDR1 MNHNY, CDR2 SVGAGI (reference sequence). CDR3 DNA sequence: TGTGCCAGCAGCCTCCGTGAGGGCGCGTCTGGCTACACCTTC. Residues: CASSLREGASGYTF.